This is a list of T cell receptor beta chains from one sample in a study of metastatic and nonmetastatic thyroid tumors. TCRdb reassembled clones from the PCR reads with MiXCR. The top ten hold under 4% of the sample, which has 50,000 or so clones, 22% seen once. The sequenced material came from blood. These receptors came from a male donor with papillary thyroid cancer or a benign thyroid nodule (not recorded which). Some clones in this sample may be carry-over from other donors' samples. Both conserved end residues are part of each CDR3. A D gene is named only where the DNA matches it firmly. Some rows have no size entry. The others give once, few or many, or a class for an expanded clone.

D gene: -
J gene: TRBJ1-5
CDR3 length: 14
V gene: TRBV6-4
clone size: few
CDR3 DNA: TGTGCCAGCAGCCCTGTGGGGGGCAATCAGCCCCAGCATTTT
CDR3 protein: CASSPVGGNQPQHF

D gene: -
J gene: TRBJ1-3
CDR3 length: 13
V gene: TRBV20-1
clone size: -
CDR3 DNA: TGCAGTGCGACCGGGAGGGCCGGAAACACCATATATTTT
CDR3 protein: CSATGRAGNTIYF

D gene: -
J gene: TRBJ1-5
CDR3 length: 13
V gene: TRBV18
clone size: -
CDR3 DNA: TGTGCCAGCTCACCAGGGGTAAATCAGCCCCAGCATTTT
CDR3 protein: CASSPGVNQPQHF

D gene: TRBD1
J gene: TRBJ2-7
CDR3 length: 16
V gene: TRBV7-2
clone size: many
CDR3 DNA: TGTGCCAGCAGACCAAGTCCCGGGACAGCTTCCTACGAGCAGTACTTC
CDR3 protein: CASRPSPGTASYEQYF

D gene: -
J gene: TRBJ2-3
CDR3 length: 13
V gene: TRBV4-1
clone size: medium-sized
CDR3 DNA: TGCGCCAGCAGCCAACCAAACGGGGATACGCAGTATTTT
CDR3 protein: CASSQPNGDTQYF

D gene: -
J gene: TRBJ1-6
CDR3 length: 12
V gene: TRBV28
clone size: -
CDR3 DNA: TGTGCCAGCAGTTTTAGCATAGCACCCCTCCACTTT
CDR3 protein: CASSFSIAPLHF

D gene: TRBD1
J gene: TRBJ2-7
CDR3 length: 14
V gene: TRBV29-1
clone size: many
CDR3 DNA: TGCAGCGTCGCCGGGACAGGTGCATCCTACGAGCAGTACTTC
CDR3 protein: CSVAGTGASYEQYF

D gene: TRBD1
J gene: TRBJ1-1
CDR3 length: 18
V gene: TRBV19
clone size: many
CDR3 DNA: TGTGCCAGTAGTACCCGGACAGGGGGAATAGTACGGAACACTGAAGCTTTCTTT
CDR3 protein: CASSTRTGGIVRNTEAFF

D gene: -
J gene: TRBJ1-2
CDR3 length: 15
V gene: TRBV6-5
clone size: many
CDR3 DNA: TGTGCCAGCAGTTACCGGCAGCAGACTAACTATGGCTACACCTTC
CDR3 protein: CASSYRQQTNYGYTF

D gene: -
J gene: TRBJ1-6
CDR3 length: 14
V gene: TRBV19
clone size: -
CDR3 DNA: TGTGCCAGTGGAACCGGGACATCAAATTCACCCCTCCACTTT
CDR3 protein: CASGTGTSNSPLHF

D gene: -
J gene: TRBJ1-4
CDR3 length: 15
V gene: TRBV11-3
clone size: -
CDR3 DNA: TGTGCCAGCAGTCCCTTTAGGCTTGGAAGTGAAAAACTGTTTTTT
CDR3 protein: CASSPFRLGSEKLFF

D gene: -
J gene: TRBJ1-2
CDR3 length: 12
V gene: TRBV5-6
clone size: -
CDR3 DNA: TGTGCCAGCAGCTTCTTCAGGCAGGGAGATACCTTC
CDR3 protein: CASSFFRQGDTF

D gene: TRBD1
J gene: TRBJ1-4
CDR3 length: 15
V gene: TRBV19
clone size: once
CDR3 DNA: TGTGCCAGTAGTATGGGTGGGACAGGGGGCTTCGGACTGTTTTTT
CDR3 protein: CASSMGGTGGFGLFF

D gene: -
J gene: TRBJ1-1
CDR3 length: 14
V gene: TRBV18
clone size: few
CDR3 DNA: TGTGCCAGCTCACCGGCCGGTAGGAACACTGAAGCTTTCTTT
CDR3 protein: CASSPAGRNTEAFF

D gene: TRBD2
J gene: TRBJ2-7
CDR3 length: 16
V gene: TRBV6-1
clone size: -
CDR3 DNA: TGTGCCAGCAGGGGATTAGGGACTAGCGGGACCTACGAGCAGTACTTC
CDR3 protein: CASRGLGTSGTYEQYF

D gene: -
J gene: TRBJ1-2
CDR3 length: 11
V gene: TRBV29-1
clone size: many
CDR3 DNA: TGCAGCGTCAGAGTTAACTATGGCTACACCTTC
CDR3 protein: CSVRVNYGYTF

D gene: -
J gene: TRBJ2-3
CDR3 length: 11
V gene: TRBV30
clone size: many
CDR3 DNA: TGTGCCTGGACAGGCACAGATACGCAGTATTTT
CDR3 protein: CAWTGTDTQYF

D gene: TRBD2
J gene: TRBJ2-5
CDR3 length: 15
V gene: TRBV24-1
clone size: many
CDR3 DNA: TGTGCCACCAGTGATCCGGGAGCGGGGGGAGAGACCCAGTACTTC
CDR3 protein: CATSDPGAGGETQYF

D gene: -
J gene: TRBJ2-7
CDR3 length: 16
V gene: TRBV19
clone size: many
CDR3 DNA: TGTGCCAGTAGTATACTGGGCGGGACCAGCTCCTACGAGCAGTACTTC
CDR3 protein: CASSILGGTSSYEQYF

D gene: -
J gene: TRBJ2-3
CDR3 length: 14
V gene: TRBV7-9
clone size: -
CDR3 DNA: TGTGCCAGCAGCCCAACTAGCTACACAGATACGCAGTATTTT
CDR3 protein: CASSPTSYTDTQYF

D gene: -
J gene: TRBJ1-1
CDR3 length: 15
V gene: TRBV7-9
clone size: -
CDR3 DNA: TGTGCCAGCAGCGACAGGAAAAAGGGGAGCACTGAAGCTTTCTTT
CDR3 protein: CASSDRKKGSTEAFF

D gene: -
J gene: TRBJ1-5
CDR3 length: 11
V gene: TRBV28
clone size: -
CDR3 DNA: TGTGCCAGCAGTTTTGATCAGACCCAGCATTTT
CDR3 protein: CASSFDQTQHF

D gene: TRBD2
J gene: TRBJ2-3
CDR3 length: 15
V gene: TRBV12-3/TRBV12-4
clone size: few
CDR3 DNA: TGTGCCAGCATTTCGACTAGCGGGGGCCCAGATACGCAGTATTTT
CDR3 protein: CASISTSGGPDTQYF

D gene: TRBD2
J gene: TRBJ2-7
CDR3 length: 18
V gene: TRBV6-1
clone size: few
CDR3 DNA: TGTGCCAGCAGTGAAAAAACTAGCGGGAGGGCTTATCATTTCGAGCAGTACTTC
CDR3 protein: CASSEKTSGRAYHFEQYF

D gene: TRBD1
J gene: TRBJ1-6
CDR3 length: 14
V gene: TRBV9
clone size: many
CDR3 DNA: TGTGCCAGCAGCCCACGACAGGGAGGCTCACCCCTCCACTTT
CDR3 protein: CASSPRQGGSPLHF

D gene: TRBD1
J gene: TRBJ1-2
CDR3 length: 13
V gene: TRBV7-2
clone size: many
CDR3 DNA: TGTGCCAGCAGCTCGGGACAGGGGTACGGCTACACCTTC
CDR3 protein: CASSSGQGYGYTF

D gene: TRBD2
J gene: TRBJ2-7
CDR3 length: 15
V gene: TRBV6-1
clone size: many
CDR3 DNA: TGTGCCAGCAGTCCCCAGACTAGCGGGAGGGGCGAGCAGTACTTC
CDR3 protein: CASSPQTSGRGEQYF

D gene: -
J gene: TRBJ2-7
CDR3 length: 15
V gene: TRBV11-2
clone size: many
CDR3 DNA: TGTGCCAGCAGCTCAGGGGTGTGGGTGGCGTACGAGCAGTACTTC
CDR3 protein: CASSSGVWVAYEQYF

D gene: TRBD1
J gene: TRBJ1-1
CDR3 length: 15
V gene: TRBV9
clone size: many
CDR3 DNA: TGTGCCAGCAGCGTCTCCGGGACAGGGAGAACTGAAGCTTTCTTT
CDR3 protein: CASSVSGTGRTEAFF

D gene: TRBD1
J gene: TRBJ1-2
CDR3 length: 14
V gene: TRBV27
clone size: few
CDR3 DNA: TGTGCCAGCAGTTTATCGAGACAGGGCTATGGCTACACATTC
CDR3 protein: CASSLSRQGYGYTF

D gene: TRBD1
J gene: TRBJ1-2
CDR3 length: 14
V gene: TRBV19
clone size: -
CDR3 DNA: TGTGCCAGTAGTCTGGGACAGGGGATGAATGGCTACACCTTC
CDR3 protein: CASSLGQGMNGYTF

D gene: TRBD2
J gene: TRBJ2-5
CDR3 length: 16
V gene: TRBV7-2
clone size: -
CDR3 DNA: TGTGCCAGCAGCTATACTAGCGGGGGTTCACAAGAGACCCAGTACTTC
CDR3 protein: CASSYTSGGSQETQYF

D gene: -
J gene: TRBJ2-5
CDR3 length: 13
V gene: TRBV6-1
clone size: -
CDR3 DNA: TGTGCCAGCAGTACGGTTGTTAGCAAGACCCAGTACTTC
CDR3 protein: CASSTVVSKTQYF

D gene: TRBD1
J gene: TRBJ2-3
CDR3 length: 13
V gene: TRBV11-2
clone size: many
CDR3 DNA: TGTGCCACCAAGACAGGGGGCTCAGATACGCAGTATTTT
CDR3 protein: CATKTGGSDTQYF

D gene: -
J gene: TRBJ1-1
CDR3 length: 13
V gene: TRBV19
clone size: few
CDR3 DNA: TGTGCCAGTAGTTGGGCACAGGACACTGAAGCTTTCTTT
CDR3 protein: CASSWAQDTEAFF

D gene: -
J gene: TRBJ2-2
CDR3 length: 15
V gene: TRBV5-1
clone size: -
CDR3 DNA: TGCGCCAGCAGCTTGCTACCAGGCGACACCGGGGAGCCGATTTTT
CDR3 protein: CASSLLPGDTGEPIF

D gene: TRBD2
J gene: TRBJ2-7
CDR3 length: 13
V gene: TRBV20-1
clone size: many
CDR3 DNA: TGCAGTGCTAGTAGCGGGGGGGCGATAGAGCAGTACTTC
CDR3 protein: CSASSGGAIEQYF

D gene: -
J gene: TRBJ2-2
CDR3 length: 16
V gene: TRBV20-1
clone size: many
CDR3 DNA: TGCAGTGCTGCCCCCCGGGCAGGGGCGGACACCGGGGAGCTGTTTTTT
CDR3 protein: CSAAPRAGADTGELFF

D gene: TRBD2
J gene: TRBJ2-1
CDR3 length: 17
V gene: TRBV9
clone size: many
CDR3 DNA: TGTGCCAGCAGCTTCGGGACTAGCCCCCTCTCCTACAATGAGCAGTTCTTC
CDR3 protein: CASSFGTSPLSYNEQFF

D gene: -
J gene: TRBJ1-2
CDR3 length: 15
V gene: TRBV6-1
clone size: many
CDR3 DNA: TGTGCCAGCAGTCCCTCTCACTACAGCGGGTATGGCTACACCTTC
CDR3 protein: CASSPSHYSGYGYTF

D gene: -
J gene: TRBJ1-1
CDR3 length: 11
V gene: TRBV6-1
clone size: few
CDR3 DNA: TGTGCCAGCAGACTTAACACTGAAGCTTTCTTT
CDR3 protein: CASRLNTEAFF

D gene: TRBD1
J gene: TRBJ2-7
CDR3 length: 15
V gene: TRBV7-9
clone size: many
CDR3 DNA: TGTGCCAGCAGCCCCCGGGACAGGGGCAGGTACGAGCAGTACTTC
CDR3 protein: CASSPRDRGRYEQYF

D gene: -
J gene: TRBJ2-4
CDR3 length: 14
V gene: TRBV3-1
clone size: many
CDR3 DNA: TGTGCCAGCACCTCGGGGGAGAGTGCGAACATTCAGTACTTC
CDR3 protein: CASTSGESANIQYF

D gene: TRBD2
J gene: TRBJ2-1
CDR3 length: 15
V gene: TRBV12-3/TRBV12-4
clone size: many
CDR3 DNA: TGTGCCAGCAGTTTGGGGCGGGGGTTTCGGAATGAGCAGTTCTTC
CDR3 protein: CASSLGRGFRNEQFF

D gene: -
J gene: TRBJ2-7
CDR3 length: 14
V gene: TRBV4-1
clone size: many
CDR3 DNA: TGCGCCAGCAGCGTGGGGCAGGAAGGGTACGAGCAGTACTTC
CDR3 protein: CASSVGQEGYEQYF

D gene: -
J gene: TRBJ2-7
CDR3 length: 12
V gene: TRBV14
clone size: few
CDR3 DNA: TGTGCCAGCAGCCCTTCCCTCTACGAGCAGTACTTC
CDR3 protein: CASSPSLYEQYF

D gene: -
J gene: TRBJ2-7
CDR3 length: 17
V gene: TRBV4-1
clone size: -
CDR3 DNA: TGCGCCAGCAGCCAACCCTCTCGGGGCAGCCCGGGCTACGAGCAGTACTTC
CDR3 protein: CASSQPSRGSPGYEQYF

D gene: TRBD1
J gene: TRBJ2-5
CDR3 length: 16
V gene: TRBV6-1
clone size: many
CDR3 DNA: TGTGCCAGCAGTAACGGACAGGGGGCTATCAAAGAGACCCAGTACTTC
CDR3 protein: CASSNGQGAIKETQYF